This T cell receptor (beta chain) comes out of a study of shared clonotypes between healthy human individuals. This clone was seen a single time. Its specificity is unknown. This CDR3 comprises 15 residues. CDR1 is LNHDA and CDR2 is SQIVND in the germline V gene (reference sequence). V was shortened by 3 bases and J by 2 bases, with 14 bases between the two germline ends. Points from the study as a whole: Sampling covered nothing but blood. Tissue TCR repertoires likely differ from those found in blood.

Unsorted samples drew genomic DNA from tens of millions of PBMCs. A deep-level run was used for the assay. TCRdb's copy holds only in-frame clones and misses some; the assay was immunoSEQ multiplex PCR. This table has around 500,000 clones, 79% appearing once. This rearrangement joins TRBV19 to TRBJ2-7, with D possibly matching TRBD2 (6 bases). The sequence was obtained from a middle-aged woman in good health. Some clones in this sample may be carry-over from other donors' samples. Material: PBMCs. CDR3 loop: CASSIKRGGPYEQYF. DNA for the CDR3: TGTGCCAGTAGTATCAAGCGAGGAGGGCCCTACGAGCAGTACTTC.